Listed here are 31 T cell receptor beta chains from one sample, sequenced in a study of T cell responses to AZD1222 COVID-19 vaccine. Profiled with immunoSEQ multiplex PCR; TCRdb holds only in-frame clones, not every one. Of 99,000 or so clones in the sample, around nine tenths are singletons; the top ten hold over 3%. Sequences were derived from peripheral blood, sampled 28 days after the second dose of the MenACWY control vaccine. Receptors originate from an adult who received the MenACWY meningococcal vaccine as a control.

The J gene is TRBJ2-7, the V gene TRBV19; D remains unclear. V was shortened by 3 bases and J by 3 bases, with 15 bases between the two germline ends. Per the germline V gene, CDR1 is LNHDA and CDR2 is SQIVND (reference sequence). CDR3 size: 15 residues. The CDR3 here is CASSIHGASFYEQYF. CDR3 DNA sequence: TGTGCCAGTAGTATTCACGGCGCGTCCTTCTACGAGCAGTACTTC.

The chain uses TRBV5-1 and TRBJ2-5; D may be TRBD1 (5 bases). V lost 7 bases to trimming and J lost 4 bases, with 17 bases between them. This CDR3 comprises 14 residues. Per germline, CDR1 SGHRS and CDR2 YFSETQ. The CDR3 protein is CASGSLGAPETQYF. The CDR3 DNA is TGCGCCAGCGGTTCCCTAGGGGCCCCAGAGACCCAGTACTTC.

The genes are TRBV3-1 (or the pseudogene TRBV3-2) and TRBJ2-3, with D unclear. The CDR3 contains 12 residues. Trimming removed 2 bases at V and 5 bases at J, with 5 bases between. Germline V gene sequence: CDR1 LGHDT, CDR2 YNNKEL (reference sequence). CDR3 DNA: TGTGCCAGCAGCCAAATGCAAGATACGCAGTATTTT. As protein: CASSQMQDTQYF.

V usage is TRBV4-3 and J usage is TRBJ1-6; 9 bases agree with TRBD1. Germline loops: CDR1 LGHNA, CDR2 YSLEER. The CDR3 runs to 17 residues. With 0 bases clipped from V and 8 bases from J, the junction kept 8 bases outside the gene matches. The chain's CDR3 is CASSQEWRQGGHSPLHF. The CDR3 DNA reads TGCGCCAGCAGCCAAGAGTGGAGACAGGGGGGACATTCACCCCTCCACTTT.

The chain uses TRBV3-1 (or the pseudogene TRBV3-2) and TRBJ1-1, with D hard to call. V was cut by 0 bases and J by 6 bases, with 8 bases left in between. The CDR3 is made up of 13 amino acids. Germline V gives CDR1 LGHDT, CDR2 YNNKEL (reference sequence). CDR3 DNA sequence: TGTGCCAGCAGCCAAGATCGGGCAGCTGAAGCTTTCTTT. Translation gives CASSQDRAAEAFF.

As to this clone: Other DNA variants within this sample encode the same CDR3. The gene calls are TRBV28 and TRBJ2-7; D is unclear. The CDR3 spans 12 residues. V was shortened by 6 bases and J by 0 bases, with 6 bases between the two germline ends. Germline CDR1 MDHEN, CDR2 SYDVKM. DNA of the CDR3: TGTGCCAGCAGATCTAGCTCCTACGAGCAGTACTTC. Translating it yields CASRSSSYEQYF.

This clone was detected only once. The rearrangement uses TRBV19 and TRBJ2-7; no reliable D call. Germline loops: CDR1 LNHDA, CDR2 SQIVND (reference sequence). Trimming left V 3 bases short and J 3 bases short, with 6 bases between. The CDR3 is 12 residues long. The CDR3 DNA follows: TGTGCCAGTAGTATGGTTGGCTACGAGCAGTACTTC. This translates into CASSMVGYEQYF.

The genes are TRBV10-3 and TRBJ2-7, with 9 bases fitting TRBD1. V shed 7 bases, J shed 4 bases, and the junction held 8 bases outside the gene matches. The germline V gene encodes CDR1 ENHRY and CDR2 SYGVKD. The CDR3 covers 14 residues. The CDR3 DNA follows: TGTGCCATCACTCCCACAGGGGGCAGGTACGAGCAGTACTTC. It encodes CAITPTGGRYEQYF.

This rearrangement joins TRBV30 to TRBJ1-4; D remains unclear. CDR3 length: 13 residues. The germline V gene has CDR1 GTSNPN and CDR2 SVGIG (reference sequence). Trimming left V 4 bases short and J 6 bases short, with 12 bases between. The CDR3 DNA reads TGTGCCTGGAAGGAGGGAAACTATGAAAAACTGTTTTTT. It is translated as CAWKEGNYEKLFF.

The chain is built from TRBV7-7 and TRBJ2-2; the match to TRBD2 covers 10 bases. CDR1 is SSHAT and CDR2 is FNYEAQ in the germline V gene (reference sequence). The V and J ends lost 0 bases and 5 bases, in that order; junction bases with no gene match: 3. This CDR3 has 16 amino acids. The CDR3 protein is CASSLASGGDTGELFF. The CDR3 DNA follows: TGTGCCAGCAGCTTAGCAAGCGGGGGGGATACCGGGGAGCTGTTTTTT.

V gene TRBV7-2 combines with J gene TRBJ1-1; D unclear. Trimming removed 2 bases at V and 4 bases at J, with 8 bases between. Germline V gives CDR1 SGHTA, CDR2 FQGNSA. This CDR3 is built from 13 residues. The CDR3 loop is CASSLWIGTEAFF. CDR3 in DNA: TGTGCCAGCAGCTTATGGATTGGCACTGAAGCTTTCTTT.

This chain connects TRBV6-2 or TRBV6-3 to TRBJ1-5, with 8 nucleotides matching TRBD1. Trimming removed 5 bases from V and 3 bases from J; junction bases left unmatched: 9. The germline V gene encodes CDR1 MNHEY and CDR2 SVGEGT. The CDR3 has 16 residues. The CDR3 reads CASSPYGQGNNQPQHF. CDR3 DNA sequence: TGTGCCAGCAGTCCCTACGGACAGGGCAACAATCAGCCCCAGCATTTT.

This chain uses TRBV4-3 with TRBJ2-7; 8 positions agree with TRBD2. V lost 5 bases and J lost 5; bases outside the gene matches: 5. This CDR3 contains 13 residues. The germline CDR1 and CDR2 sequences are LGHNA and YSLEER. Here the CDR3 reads CASSFRGGHEQYF. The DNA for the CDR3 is TGCGCCAGCAGCTTCCGGGGGGGCCACGAGCAGTACTTC.

This chain's CDR3 is CASSHILETGELFF. The CDR3 nucleotides read TGTGCCAGCAGCCATATACTGGAAACCGGGGAGCTGTTTTTT. The chain couples TRBV27 to TRBJ2-2; D gene ambiguous. Between the trimmed V and J ends, which lost 6 bases and 5 bases, there was a span of 13 bases. CDR3 length: 14 amino acids. Germline loops: CDR1 MNHEY, CDR2 SMNVEV (reference sequence).

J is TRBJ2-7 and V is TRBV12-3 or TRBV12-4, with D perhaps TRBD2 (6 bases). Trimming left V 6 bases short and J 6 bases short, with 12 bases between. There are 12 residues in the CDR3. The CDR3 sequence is CASSTRDSEQYF. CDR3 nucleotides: TGTGCCAGCAGCACACGGGACTCCGAGCAGTACTTC.

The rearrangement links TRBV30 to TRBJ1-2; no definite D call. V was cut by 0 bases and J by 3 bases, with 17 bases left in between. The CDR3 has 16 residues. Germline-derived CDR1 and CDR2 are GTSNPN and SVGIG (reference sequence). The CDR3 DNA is TGTGCCTGGAGTGTACGGGCAGACAAGGGCTACTATGGCTACACCTTC. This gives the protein CAWSVRADKGYYGYTF.

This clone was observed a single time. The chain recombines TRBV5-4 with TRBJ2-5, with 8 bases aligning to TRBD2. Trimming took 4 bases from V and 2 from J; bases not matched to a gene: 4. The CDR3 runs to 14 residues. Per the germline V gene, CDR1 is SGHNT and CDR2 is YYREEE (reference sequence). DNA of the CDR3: TGTGCCAGCAGCCTGCGGGGGGCACAAGAGACCCAGTACTTC. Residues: CASSLRGAQETQYF.

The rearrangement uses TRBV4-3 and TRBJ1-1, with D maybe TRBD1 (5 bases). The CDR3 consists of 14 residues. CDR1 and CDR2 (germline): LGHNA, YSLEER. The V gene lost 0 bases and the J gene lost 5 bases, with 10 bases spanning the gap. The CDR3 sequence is CASSQDRVGTEAFF. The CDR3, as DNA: TGCGCCAGCAGCCAAGACAGGGTGGGGACTGAAGCTTTCTTT.

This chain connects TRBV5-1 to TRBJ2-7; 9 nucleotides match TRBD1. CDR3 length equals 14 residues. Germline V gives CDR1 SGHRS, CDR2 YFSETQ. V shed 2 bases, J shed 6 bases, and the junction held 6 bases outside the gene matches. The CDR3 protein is CASSFRQGGGEQYF. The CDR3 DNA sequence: TGCGCCAGCAGCTTCCGACAGGGGGGGGGCGAGCAGTACTTC.

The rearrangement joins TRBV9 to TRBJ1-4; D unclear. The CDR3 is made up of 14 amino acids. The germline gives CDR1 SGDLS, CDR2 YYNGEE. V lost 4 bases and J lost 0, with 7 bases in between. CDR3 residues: CASSPGTTNEKLFF. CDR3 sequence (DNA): TGTGCCAGCAGCCCTGGGACAACTAATGAAAAACTGTTTTTT. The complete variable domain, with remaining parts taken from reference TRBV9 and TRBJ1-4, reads DSGVTQTPKHLITATGQRVTLRCSPRSGDLSVYWYQQSLDQGLQFLIQYYNGEERAKGNILERFSAQQFPDLHSELNLSSLELGDSALYFCASSPGTTNEKLFFGSGTQLSVL.

CDR3: CASSLASGNQPQHF. The CDR3 nucleotides read TGTGCCAGCAGCTTAGCGTCAGGGAATCAGCCCCAGCATTTT. The chain employs TRBV7-2 and TRBJ1-5, with D perhaps matching TRBD1 (5 bases). The V end lost 0 bases, the J end lost 4 bases, and 7 bases lay between the germline ends. The length of the CDR3 is 14 residues. The germline V gene has CDR1 SGHTA and CDR2 FQGNSA.

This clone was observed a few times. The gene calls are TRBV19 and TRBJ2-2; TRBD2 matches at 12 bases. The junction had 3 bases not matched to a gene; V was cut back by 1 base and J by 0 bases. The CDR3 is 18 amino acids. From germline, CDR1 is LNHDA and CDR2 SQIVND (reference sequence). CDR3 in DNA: TGTGCCAGTAGTATAGGGCCTAGCGGGGGGGCGAACACCGGGGAGCTGTTTTTT. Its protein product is CASSIGPSGGANTGELFF.

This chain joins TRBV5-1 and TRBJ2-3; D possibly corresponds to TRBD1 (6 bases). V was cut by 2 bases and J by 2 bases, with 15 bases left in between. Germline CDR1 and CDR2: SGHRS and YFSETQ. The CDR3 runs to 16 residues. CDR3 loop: CASSFSDSLYTDTQYF. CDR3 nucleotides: TGCGCCAGCAGCTTTTCGGACAGCCTTTACACAGATACGCAGTATTTT.

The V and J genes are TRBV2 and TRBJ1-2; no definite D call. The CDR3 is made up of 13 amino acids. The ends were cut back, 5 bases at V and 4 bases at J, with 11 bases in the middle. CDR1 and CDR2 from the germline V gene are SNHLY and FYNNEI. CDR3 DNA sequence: TGTGCCAGCAGTTCGACGGAAACCTATGGCTACACCTTC. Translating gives CASSSTETYGYTF.

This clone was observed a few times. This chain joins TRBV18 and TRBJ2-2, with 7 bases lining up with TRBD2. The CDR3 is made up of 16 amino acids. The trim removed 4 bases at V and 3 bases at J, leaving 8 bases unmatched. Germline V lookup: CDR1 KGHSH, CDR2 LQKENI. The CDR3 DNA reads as TGTGCCAGCTCACTCTTAGGGACTATGGACACCGGGGAGCTGTTTTTT. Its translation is CASSLLGTMDTGELFF.

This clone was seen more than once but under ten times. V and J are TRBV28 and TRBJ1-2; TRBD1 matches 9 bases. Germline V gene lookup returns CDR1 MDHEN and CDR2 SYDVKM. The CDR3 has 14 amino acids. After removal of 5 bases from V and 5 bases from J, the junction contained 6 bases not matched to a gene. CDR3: CASSHRDREYGYTF. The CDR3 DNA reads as TGTGCCAGCAGTCACCGGGACAGGGAATATGGCTACACCTTC.

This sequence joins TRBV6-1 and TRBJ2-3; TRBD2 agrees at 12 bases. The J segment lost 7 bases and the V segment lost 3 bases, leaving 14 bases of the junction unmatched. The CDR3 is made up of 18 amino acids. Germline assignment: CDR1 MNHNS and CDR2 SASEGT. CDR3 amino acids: CASSDTLAGGSLPHTQYF. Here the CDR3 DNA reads TGTGCCAGCAGTGACACACTAGCGGGGGGTTCCTTACCTCATACGCAGTATTTT.

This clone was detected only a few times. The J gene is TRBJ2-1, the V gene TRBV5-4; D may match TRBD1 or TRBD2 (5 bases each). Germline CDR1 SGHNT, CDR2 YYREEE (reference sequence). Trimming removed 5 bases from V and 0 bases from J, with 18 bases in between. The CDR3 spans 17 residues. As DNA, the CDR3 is TGTGCCAGCAGGTCAGGGACGAATCCAAGCTCCTACAATGAGCAGTTCTTC. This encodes CASRSGTNPSSYNEQFF.

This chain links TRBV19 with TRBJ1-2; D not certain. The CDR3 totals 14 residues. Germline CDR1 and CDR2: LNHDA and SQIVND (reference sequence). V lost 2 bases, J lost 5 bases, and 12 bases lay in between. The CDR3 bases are TGTGCCAGTAGTATAATGCGGAATCCTTATGGCTACACCTTC. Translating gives CASSIMRNPYGYTF. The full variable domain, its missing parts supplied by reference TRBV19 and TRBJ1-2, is DGGITQSPKYLFRKEGQNVTLSCEQNLNHDAMYWYRQDPGQGLRLIYYSQIVNDFQKGDIAEGYSVSREKKESFPLTVTSAQKNPTAFYLCASSIMRNPYGYTFGSGTRLTVV.

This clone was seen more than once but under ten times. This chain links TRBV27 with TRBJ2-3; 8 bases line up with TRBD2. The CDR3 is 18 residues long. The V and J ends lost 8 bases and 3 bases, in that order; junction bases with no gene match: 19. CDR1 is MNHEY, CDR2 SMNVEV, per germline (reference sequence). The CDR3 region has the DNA TGTGCCAGCCCCGTCTCCTCATTAAACGGGGGGGTGACAGATACGCAGTATTTT. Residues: CASPVSSLNGGVTDTQYF.

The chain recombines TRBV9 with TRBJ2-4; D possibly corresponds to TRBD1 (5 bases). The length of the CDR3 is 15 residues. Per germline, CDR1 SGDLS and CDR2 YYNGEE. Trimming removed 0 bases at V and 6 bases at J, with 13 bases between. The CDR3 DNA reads TGTGCCAGCAGCGTAGAGGTAGGGGTCGGAAACATTCAGTACTTC. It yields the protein CASSVEVGVGNIQYF.